Below, one TCR beta chain is given with its context. Its antigen is as yet unknown. The V end lost 0 bases, the J end lost 0 bases, and 12 bases lay between the germline ends. Germline lookup yields CDR1 MGHRA and CDR2 YSYEKL. The CDR3 is made up of 17 amino acids. These data originate in a study of cytomegalovirus exposure and HLA in healthy donors. Study at large: The approximately 130 validation repertoires matched the roughly 700 first-cohort repertoires in platform, a later analysis reported.

The method was immunoSEQ multiplex PCR; TCRdb's version includes in-frame clones alone and lacks a portion of them. The data show 200,000 to 300,000 clones, 90% seen once. Study results and limitations: High specificity and sensitivity for cytomegalovirus status were reported for the classifier.

The sequence came from a woman between 25 and 40 years old in good health and CMV-seronegative. The sequenced sample was PBMCs. J is TRBJ2-4 and V is TRBV4-1, with D unresolved. CDR3 residues: CASSQDVARVAKNIQYF. The CDR3 nucleotides are TGCGCCAGCAGCCAAGATGTCGCCAGAGTAGCCAAAAACATTCAGTACTTC.